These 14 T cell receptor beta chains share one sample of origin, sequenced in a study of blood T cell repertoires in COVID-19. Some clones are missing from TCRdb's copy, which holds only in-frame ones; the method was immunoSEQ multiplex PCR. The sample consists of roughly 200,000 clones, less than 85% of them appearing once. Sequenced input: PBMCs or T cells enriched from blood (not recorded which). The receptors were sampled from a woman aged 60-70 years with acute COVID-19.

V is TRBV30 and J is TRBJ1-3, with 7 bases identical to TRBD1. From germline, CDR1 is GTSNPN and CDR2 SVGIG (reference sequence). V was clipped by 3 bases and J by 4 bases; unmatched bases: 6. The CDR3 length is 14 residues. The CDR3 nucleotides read TGTGCCTGGAGCCTGACAGGGCCGGGAAACACCATATATTTT. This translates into CAWSLTGPGNTIYF.

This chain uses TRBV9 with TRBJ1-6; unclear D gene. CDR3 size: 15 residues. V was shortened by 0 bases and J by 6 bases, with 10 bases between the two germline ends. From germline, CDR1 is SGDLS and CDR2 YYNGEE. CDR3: CASSVAPDSNSPLHF. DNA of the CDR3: TGTGCCAGCAGCGTAGCCCCGGACTCTAATTCACCCCTCCACTTT.

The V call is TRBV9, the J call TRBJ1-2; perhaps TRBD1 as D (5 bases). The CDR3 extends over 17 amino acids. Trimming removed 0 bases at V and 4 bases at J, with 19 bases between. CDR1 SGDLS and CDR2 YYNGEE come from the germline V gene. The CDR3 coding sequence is TGTGCCAGCAGCGTAGACCCCAGGGCGGGGATATCCTATGGCTACACCTTC. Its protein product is CASSVDPRAGISYGYTF.

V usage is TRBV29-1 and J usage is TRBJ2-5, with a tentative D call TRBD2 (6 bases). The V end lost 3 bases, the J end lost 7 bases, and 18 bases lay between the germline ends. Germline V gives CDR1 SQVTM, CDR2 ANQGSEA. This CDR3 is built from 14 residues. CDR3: CSVDDLSGRGTQYF. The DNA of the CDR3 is TGCAGCGTTGACGATCTTAGCGGACGGGGGACCCAGTACTTC.

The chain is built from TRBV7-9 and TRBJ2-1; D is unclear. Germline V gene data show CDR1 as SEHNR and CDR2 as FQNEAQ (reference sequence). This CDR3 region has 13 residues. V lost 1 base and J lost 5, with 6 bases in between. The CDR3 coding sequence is TGTGCCAGCAGCTTAGAAATAGACAATGAGCAGTTCTTC. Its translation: CASSLEIDNEQFF.

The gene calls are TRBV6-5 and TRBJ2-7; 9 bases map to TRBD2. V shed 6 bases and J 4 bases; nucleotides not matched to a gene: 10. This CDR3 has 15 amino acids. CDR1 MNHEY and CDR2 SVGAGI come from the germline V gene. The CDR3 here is CASSALEAGGYEQYV. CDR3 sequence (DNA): TGTGCCAGCAGCGCTCTAGAAGCGGGGGGTTACGAGCAGTACGTC.

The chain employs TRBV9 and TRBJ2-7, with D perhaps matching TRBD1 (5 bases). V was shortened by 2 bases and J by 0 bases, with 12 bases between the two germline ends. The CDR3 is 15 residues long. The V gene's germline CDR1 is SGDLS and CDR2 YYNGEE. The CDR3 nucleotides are TGTGCCAGCAGCGTCCGAGACAGATTCTCCTACGAGCAGTACTTC. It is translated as CASSVRDRFSYEQYF.

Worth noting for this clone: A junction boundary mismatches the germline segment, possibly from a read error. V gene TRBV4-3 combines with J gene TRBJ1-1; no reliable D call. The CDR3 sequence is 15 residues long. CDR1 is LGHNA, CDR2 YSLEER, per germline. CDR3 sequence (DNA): TGCGCCAGCCGCCAGGCGGTACGGTTGAACACTGAAGCTTTCTTT. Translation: CASRQAVRLNTEAFF.

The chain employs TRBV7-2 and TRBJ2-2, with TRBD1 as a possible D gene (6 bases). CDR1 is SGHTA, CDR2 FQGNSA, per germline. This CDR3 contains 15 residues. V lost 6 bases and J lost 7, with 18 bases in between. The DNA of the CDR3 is TGTGCCAGCAGAAAAAGACCAGGGGAGAACGGGGAGCTGTTTTTT. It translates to CASRKRPGENGELFF.

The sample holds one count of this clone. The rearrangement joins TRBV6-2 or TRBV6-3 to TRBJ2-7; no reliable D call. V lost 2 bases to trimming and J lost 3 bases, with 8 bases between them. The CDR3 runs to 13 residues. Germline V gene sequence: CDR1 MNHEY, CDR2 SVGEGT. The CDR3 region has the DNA TGTGCCAGCAGTTACGAGTCGGGCTACGAGCAGTACGTC. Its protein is CASSYESGYEQYV.

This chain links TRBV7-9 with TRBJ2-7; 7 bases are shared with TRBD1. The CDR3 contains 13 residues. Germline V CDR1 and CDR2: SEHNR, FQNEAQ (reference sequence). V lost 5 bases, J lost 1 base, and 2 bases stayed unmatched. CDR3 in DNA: TGTGCCAGCAGCGGGACAGCGTCCTACGAGCAGTACGTC. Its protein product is CASSGTASYEQYV.

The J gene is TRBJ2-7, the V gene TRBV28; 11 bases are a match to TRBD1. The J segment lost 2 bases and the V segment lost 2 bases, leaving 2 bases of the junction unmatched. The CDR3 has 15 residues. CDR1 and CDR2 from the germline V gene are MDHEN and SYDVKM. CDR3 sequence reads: CASSLPGQGAYEQYF. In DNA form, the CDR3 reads TGTGCCAGCAGTTTACCGGGACAGGGGGCCTACGAGCAGTACTTC.

The chain's CDR3 is CASSVYPETQYF. CDR3 nucleotides: TGTGCCAGCAGCGTCTATCCAGAGACCCAGTACTTC. This chain connects TRBV9 to TRBJ2-5; no clear D. Trimming took off 2 bases at V and 4 bases at J, with 6 bases between the two ends. There are 12 residues in the CDR3. Germline CDR1 reads SGDLS; CDR2 reads YYNGEE. The full variable domain, with the rest looked up from reference TRBV9 and TRBJ2-5, is DSGVTQTPKHLITATGQRVTLRCSPRSGDLSVYWYQQSLDQGLQFLIQYYNGEERAKGNILERFSAQQFPDLHSELNLSSLELGDSALYFCASSVYPETQYFGPGTRLLVL.

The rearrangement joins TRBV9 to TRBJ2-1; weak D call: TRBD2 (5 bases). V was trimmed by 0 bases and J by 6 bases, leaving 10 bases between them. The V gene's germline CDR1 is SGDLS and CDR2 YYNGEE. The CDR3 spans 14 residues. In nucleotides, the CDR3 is TGTGCCAGCAGCGTAGGGGAGTGGGGCAATGAGCAGTTCTTC. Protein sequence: CASSVGEWGNEQFF. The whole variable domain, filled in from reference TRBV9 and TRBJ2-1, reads DSGVTQTPKHLITATGQRVTLRCSPRSGDLSVYWYQQSLDQGLQFLIQYYNGEERAKGNILERFSAQQFPDLHSELNLSSLELGDSALYFCASSVGEWGNEQFFGPGTRLTVL.